The 7 T cell receptor beta chains below all came from one sample that was sequenced in a study of shared clonotypes between healthy human individuals. Here immunoSEQ multiplex PCR was the method, and the copy in TCRdb shows in-frame clones only, minus some. The top ten clones hold around 13% of a sample with about 500,000 clones, 77% of them seen once. Sequenced material: PBMCs. The receptors were gathered from a woman between 35 and 50 years old in good health. Some clones in this sample may be carry-over from other donors' samples.

This chain links TRBV1 with TRBJ1-5. TRBV1 counts as a pseudogene. CDR3 length equals 18 residues. CDR3 amino acids: CTSSQDLGAPRGNQPQHF. In DNA form, the CDR3 reads TGCACCAGCAGCCAAGATCTAGGAGCACCGAGGGGCAATCAGCCCCAGCATTTT.

A word on this clone: One end of the junction does not line up with germline, which may come from a read error. This sequence joins TRBV4-1 and TRBJ2-5; 9 bases are a match to TRBD1. The CDR3 totals 14 residues. The germline V gene has CDR1 MGHRA and CDR2 YSYEKL. CDR3 sequence: CASSQGDRDETQYF. In DNA form, the CDR3 reads TGTGCCAGCAGCCAAGGGGACAGGGATGAGACCCAGTACTTC.

Remarks on this clone: A much larger clone sits a single nucleotide away, making a read error possible. Other DNA sequences from this sample encode an identical CDR3 as well. V is TRBV30 and J is TRBJ2-7; TRBD2 is a possible D gene (5 bases). The CDR3 runs 11 residues. V lost 0 bases, J lost 10 bases, and 10 bases lay in between. Germline CDR1 is GTSNPN and CDR2 is SVGIG (reference sequence). The CDR3 region has the DNA TGTGCCTGGAGTGTCTCCGGGAATCAGTACTTC. The encoded protein is CAWSVSGNQYF.

The rearrangement links TRBV5-1 to TRBJ1-1, with TRBD1 as a possible D gene (6 bases). Germline V gene sequence: CDR1 SGHRS, CDR2 YFSETQ. The CDR3 consists of 14 residues. V lost 0 bases and J lost 4, with 10 bases in between. CDR3 nucleotide sequence: TGCGCCAGCAGCTTGGGACAGGTCGGCACTGAAGCTTTCTTT. It encodes CASSLGQVGTEAFF.

This clone was seen only once. V gene TRBV30 combines with J gene TRBJ1-6, with 8 nucleotides matching TRBD1. The V gene's germline CDR1 is GTSNPN and CDR2 SVGIG (reference sequence). The CDR3 contains 13 residues. V lost 8 bases, J lost 8 bases, and 8 bases stayed unmatched. CDR3 nucleotides: TGTGCCATAGGGGGGACAGGATATTCACCCCTCCACTTT. This encodes CAIGGTGYSPLHF.

This chain connects TRBV11-3 to TRBJ2-5; D is ambiguous. The CDR3 is 16 amino acids. CDR1 and CDR2 from the germline V gene are SGHNT and YENEEA. Trimming left V 1 base short and J 4 bases short, with 16 bases between. The CDR3 nucleotides are TGTGCCAGCAGCTTAGCATGGCGGAAACCCACAGAGACCCAGTACTTC. The encoded protein is CASSLAWRKPTETQYF.

The rearrangement links TRBV4-3 to TRBJ2-5; D is perhaps TRBD1 (6 bases). This CDR3 has 16 residues. V lost 0 bases, J lost 1 base, and 12 bases lay in between. The V gene's germline CDR1 is LGHNA and CDR2 YSLEER. CDR3 sequence reads: CASSQDRTDFQETQYF. The CDR3 nucleotides are TGCGCCAGCAGCCAAGATAGGACAGACTTCCAAGAGACCCAGTACTTC.